These 22 T cell receptor beta chains originate from one sample sequenced in a study of T cells in women clearing cervical HPV infection. Libraries were prepared by immunoSEQ multiplex PCR; TCRdb keeps only in-frame clonotypes and omits some of them. The sample totals 40,000 to 60,000 clones. The sequenced sample was blood buffy coat. Receptor source: a woman between 18 and 70 years old with a cervical HPV16 infection that either progressed to CIN3+ or cleared (not recorded which).

Details on this clone: With the read ending 3 residues before the CDR3 end, the germline J gene is used to fill in that end. This rearrangement joins TRBV5-1 to TRBJ2-5; the match to TRBD2 covers 11 bases. The germline V gene encodes CDR1 SGHRS and CDR2 YFSETQ. CDR3 size: 15 residues. The ends lost 1 base at V and 2 bases at J; junction bases unmatched: 1. The DNA read from the CDR3 is TGCGCCAGCAGCTTGTTAGCGGGGGGGCAAGAGACC. This codes for CASSLLAGGQET. The full CDR3 protein is CASSLLAGGQETQYF.

Worth noting for this clone: The CDR3 extends 3 residues past the end of the read, so its final part is completed from the germline J gene. The rearrangement links TRBV11-2 to TRBJ1-5, with 8 bases that match TRBD1. There are 13 residues in the CDR3. CDR1 and CDR2 from the germline V gene are SGHAT and FQNNGV. Trimming at V came to 5 bases and at J to 7 bases, leaving 4 bases not matched to a gene. CDR3 sequence reads: CASSPDRAQPQHF. The part of the CDR3 DNA that was read is TGTGCCAGCAGCCCGGACAGGGCCCAGCCC.

For this clone: The read ends 3 residues early relative to the CDR3; the germline J gene fills the gap. V usage is TRBV23-1 and J usage is TRBJ2-7, with a weak D call TRBD1 (5 bases). TRBV23-1 is classed as an ORF, of uncertain function. Trimming took 0 bases from V and 3 from J, leaving 18 bases between them. The CDR3 consists of 17 residues. CDR3 bases read: TGCGCCAGCAGTCAATCGTCGCCCGACAGCACATTCTACGAG. It yields the protein CASSQSSPDSTFYE. The CDR3 in full is CASSQSSPDSTFYEQYF.

Remarks on this clone: The DNA ends 3 residues before the CDR3 does, and the rest of the CDR3 is filled in from the germline J gene. The chain carries TRBV5-1 and TRBJ1-1; D perhaps matches TRBD1 (5 bases). Per germline, CDR1 SGHRS and CDR2 YFSETQ. The CDR3 totals 17 residues. V shed 0 bases and J shed 0 bases, with 15 bases lying between them. The chain's CDR3 is CASSLVSRGHVNTEAFF. CDR3 bases read: TGCGCCAGCAGCTTGGTATCCCGAGGACACGTGAACACTGAA.

As for this clone: The read terminates 3 residues ahead of where the CDR3 ends, so the germline J gene completes it. J is TRBJ2-3 and V is TRBV5-1; 8 bases fit TRBD2. Germline assignment: CDR1 SGHRS and CDR2 YFSETQ. This CDR3 has 20 residues. V dropped 1 base and J dropped 1; count of bases not matched to a gene: 17. Partial CDR3 DNA: TGCGCCAGCAGCTTGTCGGGGCTAGCGGGTCCGGGTATGGGCACAGATACG. Translating gives CASSLSGLAGPGMGTDT. Given in full, the CDR3 is CASSLSGLAGPGMGTDTQYF. Drawing the rest from reference TRBV5-1 and TRBJ2-3, the complete variable domain is KAGVTQTPRYLIKTRGQQVTLSCSPISGHRSVSWYQQTPGQGLQFLFEYFSETQRNKGNFPGRFSGRQFSNSRSEMNVSTLELGDSALYLCASSLSGLAGPGMGTDTQYFGPGTRLTVL.

A note on this clone: The read ends 3 residues early relative to the CDR3; the germline J gene fills the gap. The rearrangement joins TRBV9 to TRBJ2-1, with D perhaps matching TRBD1 or TRBD2 (6 bases each). The CDR3 runs 17 residues. Trimming left V 3 bases short and J 0 bases short, with 16 bases between. Germline values: CDR1 SGDLS, CDR2 YYNGEE. The CDR3 sequence is CASSGEGGQSSYNEQFF. CDR3 bases read: TGTGCCAGCAGCGGTGAGGGAGGACAGAGCTCCTACAATGAG.

As concerns this clone: Read coverage stops 3 residues before the CDR3 terminus; the germline J gene supplies the remainder. This chain joins TRBV7-3 and TRBJ1-6, with D perhaps TRBD1 (6 bases). V was shortened by 4 bases and J by 7 bases, with 11 bases between the two germline ends. The CDR3 sequence is 14 residues long. CDR1 and CDR2 from the germline V gene are SGHTA and FQGTGA. CDR3 in amino acids: CASSSQGRNSPLHF. CDR3 bases read: TGTGCCAGCAGCTCTCAGGGGCGGAATTCACCC.

Regarding this clone: The read stops 3 residues short of the end of the CDR3; the missing end is completed from the germline J gene. The V gene is TRBV20-1, the J gene TRBJ2-5, with TRBD1 matching over 10 bases. Unmatched junction bases numbered 9, after V lost 5 bases and J lost 6 bases. The CDR3 totals 14 residues. CDR1 and CDR2 (germline): DFQATT, SNEGSKA (reference sequence). The part of the CDR3 DNA that was read is TGCAGTGCTGATAGGACAGGGGGGCCTAAGACC. It is translated as CSADRTGGPKT. The full CDR3 sequence reads CSADRTGGPKTQYF.

Note on this clone: The read falls 3 residues short of the CDR3 end, and the missing part is taken from the germline J gene. The rearrangement joins TRBV13 to TRBJ2-2; possible D gene TRBD2, 5 bases. The CDR3 runs 14 residues. The V gene's germline CDR1 is PRHDT and CDR2 FYEKMQ (reference sequence). Deletions cut 8 bases from V and 3 bases from J, with 13 bases between. This CDR3 is CASLPAGDTGELFF. The covered CDR3 bases are TGTGCCAGCCTCCCCGCCGGGGACACCGGGGAG.

For this clone: The CDR3 end is not reached by the read, which stops 3 residues before it; the germline J gene fills it in. The chain carries TRBV7-6 and TRBJ2-3, with D unresolved. The CDR3 sequence is 16 residues long. The germline V gene encodes CDR1 SGHVS and CDR2 FNYEAQ. CDR3 DNA, as far as it was read: TGTGCCAGCAGCTTAGGTCGAGCGACCCTACAAGAGACG. Protein: CASSLGRATLQET. The CDR3 in full is CASSLGRATLQETQYF.

Note on this clone: Read sequence stops 3 residues before the CDR3 end, and the germline J gene provides the missing end. This chain joins TRBV5-1 and TRBJ2-1; 10 bases fit TRBD1. The J segment lost 7 bases and the V segment lost 7 bases, leaving 8 bases of the junction unmatched. The germline CDR1 and CDR2 sequences are SGHRS and YFSETQ. The CDR3 contains 14 residues. The chain's CDR3 is CASSDRGGLNEQFF. Incomplete CDR3 DNA: TGCGCCAGCTCGGACAGGGGGGGGCTTAATGAG.

Turning to this clone: The read falls 3 residues short of the CDR3 end, and the missing part is taken from the germline J gene. V usage is TRBV12-3 or TRBV12-4 and J usage is TRBJ2-1; 10 nucleotides agree with TRBD1. V dropped 6 bases and J dropped 8; count of bases not matched to a gene: 10. The CDR3 is 15 residues long. CDR3 sequence reads: CASSTDRGTWDEQFF. Partial CDR3 DNA: TGTGCCAGCAGCACGGACAGGGGGACTTGGGATGAG.

In regard to this clone: The read finishes 3 residues shy of the CDR3 end, and the germline J gene is used to complete it. J is TRBJ2-3 and V is TRBV20-1; 7 bases map to TRBD1. The germline V gene encodes CDR1 DFQATT and CDR2 SNEGSKA (reference sequence). V lost 6 bases and J lost 0; bases outside the gene matches: 9. CDR3 length: 15 residues. This CDR3 is CSARDRKSSTDTQYF. The CDR3 DNA, read in part, is TGCAGTGCCCGGGACAGAAAGTCTAGCACAGATACG.

Remarks on this clone: The read falls 3 residues short of the CDR3 end, and the missing part is taken from the germline J gene. V and J are TRBV6-4 and TRBJ2-5; D might be TRBD1 (5 bases). Germline assignment: CDR1 MRHNA and CDR2 SNTAGT. The CDR3 totals 12 residues. V was trimmed by 7 bases and J by 3 bases, leaving 9 bases between them. The CDR3: CASTPREETQYF. Partial CDR3 DNA: TGTGCCAGCACACCCAGGGAAGAGACC.

With regard to this clone: The sequence runs out 3 residues before the end of the CDR3; the remainder is reconstructed from the germline J gene. The chain uses TRBV5-3 and TRBJ2-2, with D perhaps TRBD1 (5 bases). TRBV5-3 belongs to the ORF category, with a function that is uncertain. CDR3 length: 16 amino acids. V lost 1 base and J lost 1, with 11 bases in between. CDR3 bases read: TGTGCCAGAAGCTTGAGGCGCAGGGTGAACACCGGGGAG. As protein: CARSLRRRVNTGE. The CDR3 reads in full as CARSLRRRVNTGELFF.

In regard to this clone: One junction end disagrees with the germline gene, perhaps due to a read error. Coverage ceases 3 residues before the CDR3 finishes, and the germline J gene fills in the end. The same CDR3 can be traced to other DNA sequences in this sample. The gene calls are TRBV19 and TRBJ1-3; no definite D call. In germline, CDR1 is LNHDA, CDR2 SQIVND (reference sequence). This CDR3 comprises 16 residues. CDR3 residues: CASSSPRDTSGNTIYF. The DNA read from the CDR3 is TGTGCCAGTAGCTCCCCTCGTGACACGTCTGGAAACACG.

About this clone: The CDR3 is cut off 3 residues early in the read; its end comes from the germline J gene. The chain is built from TRBV2 and TRBJ2-5; 10 nucleotides align to TRBD2. Germline V gives CDR1 SNHLY, CDR2 FYNNEI. The CDR3 is 17 residues long. The junction had 13 bases not matched to a gene; V was cut back by 4 bases and J by 5 bases. The CDR3 reads CASSGERGGLSRETQYF. CDR3 DNA, as far as it was read: TGTGCCAGCAGTGGTGAGCGGGGGGGCCTCAGCAGGGAGACC.

Details on this clone: The DNA ends 3 residues before the CDR3 does, and the rest of the CDR3 is filled in from the germline J gene. The V gene is TRBV5-6, the J gene TRBJ1-4; 10 bases agree with TRBD1. CDR3 length: 15 amino acids. CDR1 and CDR2 (germline): SGHDT, YYEEEE. V lost 1 base, J lost 5 bases, and 2 bases stayed unmatched. This chain's CDR3 is CASSLSGQGNEKLFF. The DNA read from the CDR3 is TGTGCCAGCAGCTTGTCGGGACAGGGGAATGAAAAA.

Worth noting for this clone: The read finishes 3 residues shy of the CDR3 end, and the germline J gene is used to complete it. V usage is TRBV20-1 and J usage is TRBJ2-3; 11 bases fit TRBD2. The CDR3 length is 17 residues. Germline CDR1 is DFQATT and CDR2 is SNEGSKA (reference sequence). With V trimmed by 3 bases and J by 3 bases, 11 bases remained unmatched. The sequenced CDR3 bases are TGCAGTGCTAGTAATAGCGGGGGGGCTGTTCTGACAGATACG. This codes for CSASNSGGAVLTDT. The whole CDR3 region reads CSASNSGGAVLTDTQYF.

About this clone: The CDR3 extends 3 residues past the end of the read, so its final part is completed from the germline J gene. The chain is built from TRBV18 and TRBJ1-1; 7 bases are shared with TRBD1. V shed 4 bases, J shed 0 bases, and the junction held 5 bases outside the gene matches. The germline V gene encodes CDR1 KGHSH and CDR2 LQKENI. The CDR3 has 15 amino acids. CDR3 region: CASSQQGSVNTEAFF. CDR3 bases read: TGTGCCAGCTCACAACAGGGGTCCGTGAACACTGAA.

As for this clone: The read ends 3 residues early relative to the CDR3; the germline J gene fills the gap. V usage is TRBV5-6 and J usage is TRBJ1-2; D ambiguous. CDR3 length: 11 amino acids. In germline, CDR1 is SGHDT, CDR2 YYEEEE. The CDR3 DNA, read in part, is TGTGCCAGCAGCCCGACTGTCGTC. It codes for CASSPTVV. The entire CDR3 protein reads CASSPTVVYTF.

Points on this clone: With the read ending 3 residues before the CDR3 end, the germline J gene is used to fill in that end. The chain combines TRBV12-3 or TRBV12-4 with TRBJ2-7; 14 positions match TRBD2. The CDR3 spans 15 residues. V shed 6 bases, J shed 2 bases, and the junction held 3 bases outside the gene matches. CDR3 bases read: TGTGCCAGCAGCCGACTAGCGGGGGGGCCCTACGAG. It is translated as CASSRLAGGPYE. From start to end, the CDR3 is CASSRLAGGPYEQYF.